The 26 T cell receptor beta chains in this list originate from one sample, sequenced in a study of blood T cell repertoires in COVID-19. Assay: immunoSEQ multiplex PCR; the TCRdb copy retains only in-frame clones and omits some. The sample yields approximately 220,000 clones, roughly nine tenths seen once. The sample comprised PBMCs or T cells enriched from blood (not recorded which). All receptors come from a woman aged 18-29 years in a cohort exposed to, infected with or recovered from COVID-19 (not recorded which).

This clone was recorded once. This rearrangement joins TRBV24-1 to TRBJ1-1, with a weak D call TRBD1 (5 bases). This CDR3 spans 15 amino acids. Germline V CDR1 and CDR2: KGHDR, SFDVKD. Trimming removed 2 bases from V and 7 bases from J, with 16 bases in between. CDR3 nucleotides: TGTGCCACCAGTGATTCCGCAGGGTGGGGCGATGAAGCTTTCTTT. Protein sequence: CATSDSAGWGDEAFF.

The V and J genes are TRBV3-1 (or the pseudogene TRBV3-2) and TRBJ1-4, with a tentative D call TRBD1 (5 bases). This CDR3 region has 14 residues. The germline gives CDR1 LGHDT, CDR2 YNNKEL (reference sequence). The V gene lost 3 bases and the J gene lost 10 bases, with 15 bases spanning the gap. As DNA, the CDR3 is TGTGCCAGCAGCCACGGGCAGGGACTGGGAAAACTGTTTTTT. Residues: CASSHGQGLGKLFF.

Remarks on this clone: As the CDR3 is not closed by the conserved phenylalanine or tryptophan, this likely results from a read error. Because the CDR3's place on the DNA is in doubt, the DNA is left out and the CDR3 is given as listed by TCRdb. The V call is TRBV21-1, the J call TRBJ1-4; no DNA check was done on the table's D call, TRBD1. TRBV21-1 is a pseudogene locus. The CDR3 adds up to 12 amino acids, both ends counted. Here the CDR3 reads CASSKLGQVVGN.

This chain connects TRBV2 to TRBJ2-7, with 7 bases fitting TRBD2. Trimming removed 7 bases from V and 3 bases from J; junction bases left unmatched: 12. Germline V CDR1 and CDR2: SNHLY, FYNNEI. The CDR3 totals 15 residues. The DNA of the CDR3 is TGTGCCAGCACCCTCTCATTGGGGGAGGGCTACGAGCAGTACTTC. This encodes CASTLSLGEGYEQYF.

This chain uses TRBV11-2 with TRBJ2-3; 8 bases map to TRBD2. V shed 5 bases, J shed 2 bases, and the junction held 15 bases outside the gene matches. There are 18 residues in the CDR3. Per germline, CDR1 SGHAT and CDR2 FQNNGV. The chain's CDR3 is CASSPPGGASGNTDTQYF. Written as DNA, the CDR3 is TGTGCCAGCAGCCCTCCGGGGGGGGCTAGCGGAAACACAGATACGCAGTATTTT. Variable domain in full (rest from reference TRBV11-2 and TRBJ2-3): EAGVAQSPRYKIIEKRQSVAFWCNPISGHATLYWYQQILGQGPKLLIQFQNNGVVDDSQLPKDRFSAERLKGVDSTLKIQPAKLEDSAVYLCASSPPGGASGNTDTQYFGPGTRLTVL.

The CDR3 loop is CASMPLMNTEAFF. DNA for the CDR3: TGTGCCAGCATGCCACTTATGAACACTGAAGCTTTCTTT. V usage is TRBV25-1 and J usage is TRBJ1-1; D remains unclear. V gave up 7 bases and J gave up 0 bases, with 9 bases separating them. The length of the CDR3 is 13 residues. CDR1 and CDR2 (germline): MGHDK, SYGVNS.

In this sample, this clone turned up a few times. This rearrangement joins TRBV27 to TRBJ2-3; TRBD2 matches at 12 bases. V shed 6 bases and J 0 bases; nucleotides not matched to a gene: 10. The V gene's germline CDR1 is MNHEY and CDR2 SMNVEV (reference sequence). The CDR3 has 18 residues. The chain's CDR3 is CASRSSGRVKYSTDTQYF. DNA of the CDR3: TGTGCCAGCAGATCTAGCGGGAGGGTGAAGTATAGCACAGATACGCAGTATTTT.

The gene calls are TRBV9 and TRBJ2-7; 7 nucleotides agree with TRBD2. Trimming removed 4 bases from V and 1 base from J; junction bases left unmatched: 8. Germline assignment: CDR1 SGDLS and CDR2 YYNGEE. The CDR3 runs to 15 residues. The CDR3 sequence is CASSPTGGGSYEQYF. Here the CDR3 DNA reads TGTGCCAGCAGCCCCACCGGGGGAGGGTCCTACGAGCAGTACTTC.

The J gene is TRBJ2-1, the V gene TRBV5-4; maybe TRBD1 (5 bases). CDR1 SGHNT and CDR2 YYREEE come from the germline V gene (reference sequence). CDR3 length: 15 residues. V lost 4 bases, J lost 2 bases, and 13 bases lay in between. DNA for the CDR3: TGTGCCAGCAGCCGTGACCAGGGCCCCTACAATGAGCAGTTCTTC. Translated: CASSRDQGPYNEQFF. Full variable domain (rest looked up from reference TRBV5-4 and TRBJ2-1): ETGVTQSPTHLIKTRGQQVTLRCSSQSGHNTVSWYQQALGQGPQFIFQYYREEENGRGNFPPRFSGLQFPNYSSELNVNALELDDSALYLCASSRDQGPYNEQFFGPGTRLTVL.

The gene calls are TRBV27 and TRBJ1-6; D is perhaps TRBD1 (6 bases). This CDR3 spans 15 amino acids. The germline V gene encodes CDR1 MNHEY and CDR2 SMNVEV (reference sequence). V was cut by 10 bases and J by 3 bases, with 16 bases left in between. The DNA for the CDR3 is TGTGCCACGGGAGGGGGGCTCCACTATAATTCACCCCTCCACTTT. This encodes CATGGGLHYNSPLHF.

This chain connects TRBV7-2 to TRBJ1-2, with D tentatively TRBD1 (6 bases). Germline CDR1 is SGHTA and CDR2 is FQGNSA. The CDR3 runs 14 residues. V was cut by 6 bases and J by 8 bases, with 19 bases left in between. In DNA, the CDR3 is TGTGCCAGCAGTCCGGGGGGGCGGTGGGACGGCTACACCTTC. Translation: CASSPGGRWDGYTF.

The genes are TRBV15 and TRBJ2-1, with 9 bases aligning to TRBD2. This CDR3 region has 16 residues. The V segment lost 5 bases and the J segment 4 bases; nucleotides outside the gene matches: 9. CDR1 and CDR2 (germline): LNHNV, YYDKDF (reference sequence). The CDR3 loop reads CATSQEGTSRYNEQFF. CDR3 in DNA: TGTGCCACCAGCCAAGAGGGGACTAGCAGATACAATGAGCAGTTCTTC.

The chain combines TRBV18 with TRBJ2-5; 7 nucleotides align to TRBD2. Trimming cost V 3 bases and J 4 bases; bases outside gene matches: 2. The CDR3 is 13 amino acids. The V gene's germline CDR1 is KGHSH and CDR2 LQKENI. This CDR3 reads CASSPSGTETQYF. The CDR3 DNA follows: TGTGCCAGCTCACCCAGCGGGACAGAGACCCAGTACTTC. The complete variable domain, with remaining parts taken from reference TRBV18 and TRBJ2-5, reads NAGVMQNPRHLVRRRGQEARLRCSPMKGHSHVYWYRQLPEEGLKFMVYLQKENIIDESGMPKERFSAEFPKEGPSILRIQQVVRGDSAAYFCASSPSGTETQYFGPGTRLLVL.

J is TRBJ2-2 and V is TRBV7-9; weak D call: TRBD2 (5 bases). Trimming stripped 3 bases from V and 9 bases from J, with 14 bases between. Germline CDR1 and CDR2: SEHNR and FQNEAQ (reference sequence). The CDR3 sequence is 14 residues long. CDR3 DNA sequence: TGTGCCAGCAGCTTCGGGGTGGTTGGACGGGAGCTGTTTTTT. Translated: CASSFGVVGRELFF.

This chain links TRBV7-3 with TRBJ2-1; 8 positions agree with TRBD1. Germline trimming cut 4 bases from V and 9 bases from J; bases unmatched to any gene: 8. CDR1 is SGHTA, CDR2 FQGTGA, per germline. CDR3 length: 14 residues. The CDR3 region has the DNA TGTGCCAGCAGCTCGACAGGGGCCAGGGGTGAGCAGTTCTTC. It codes for CASSSTGARGEQFF.

CDR3 loop: CASSPRGDTTNEKLFF. The DNA for the CDR3 is TGTGCCAGCAGCCCGCGGGGGGACACGACGAATGAAAAACTGTTTTTT. The V call is TRBV21-1, the J call TRBJ1-4. TRBV21-1 is tagged as a pseudogene. The CDR3 extends over 16 amino acids.

The rearrangement joins TRBV6-5 to TRBJ2-3; weak D call: TRBD2 (5 bases). The germline V gene encodes CDR1 MNHEY and CDR2 SVGAGI. With 0 bases removed from V and 4 bases from J, the gap between germline ends came to 14 bases. There are 16 residues in the CDR3. This CDR3 is CASSYSSYRTSDTQYF. CDR3 in DNA: TGTGCCAGCAGTTACTCTTCTTACCGGACTTCAGATACGCAGTATTTT.

The genes are TRBV2 and TRBJ1-6; the match to TRBD1 covers 10 bases. Germline lookup yields CDR1 SNHLY and CDR2 FYNNEI. CDR3 length: 16 residues. After removal of 6 bases from V and 5 bases from J, the junction contained 7 bases not matched to a gene. The CDR3 here is CASSRDRGGDNSPLHF. The CDR3 bases are TGTGCCAGCAGCCGGGACAGGGGAGGCGATAATTCACCCCTCCACTTT.

The chain uses TRBV5-1 and TRBJ2-5; tentatively, D is TRBD1 (6 bases). Germline CDR1 reads SGHRS; CDR2 reads YFSETQ. The CDR3 spans 16 residues. V lost 1 base and J lost 1, with 14 bases in between. CDR3 protein: CASSLQGILFQETQYF. The DNA of the CDR3 is TGCGCCAGCAGCTTGCAGGGGATCCTCTTCCAAGAGACCCAGTACTTC.

The gene calls are TRBV5-3 and TRBJ1-2; TRBD1 matches 7 bases. TRBV5-3 is annotated as an ORF whose role is uncertain. Unmatched junction bases numbered 7, after V lost 4 bases and J lost 7 bases. CDR3 length equals 13 residues. The CDR3 DNA is TGTGCCAGAAGCCTCCAGGGGGAAAGTGGCTACACCTTC. Protein sequence: CARSLQGESGYTF.

This clone was seen just once. V is TRBV27 and J is TRBJ2-3, with D unclear. The CDR3 has 14 residues. Deletions cut 6 bases from V and 4 bases from J, with 14 bases between. In germline, CDR1 is MNHEY, CDR2 SMNVEV (reference sequence). CDR3 in amino acids: CASRGFGFADTQYF. The CDR3 DNA is TGTGCCAGCAGGGGCTTTGGCTTTGCAGATACGCAGTATTTT.

The rearrangement links TRBV6-6 to TRBJ2-3; 16 positions agree with TRBD2. Germline V gives CDR1 MNHNY, CDR2 SVGAGI (reference sequence). The V segment lost 5 bases and the J segment 5 bases; nucleotides outside the gene matches: 7. The CDR3 spans 17 residues. CDR3 nucleotide sequence: TGTGCCAGCAGTCACCCGGGACTAGCGGGGGGGGGAGATACGCAGTATTTT. Its translation is CASSHPGLAGGGDTQYF.

This sequence joins TRBV20-1 and TRBJ1-1; TRBD1 matches at 11 bases. The CDR3 loop spans 15 amino acids. J gave up 3 bases and V 3 bases, and 6 bases lay outside the gene matches. CDR1 and CDR2 from the germline V gene are DFQATT and SNEGSKA (reference sequence). The CDR3 nucleotides are TGCAGTGCTAGTGGGGGACAGGGGGTCGACACTGAAGCTTTCTTT. Residues: CSASGGQGVDTEAFF.

To note about this clone: The same CDR3 is also encoded by other DNA sequences in this sample. The chain couples TRBV24-1 to TRBJ1-1, with TRBD1 as a possible D gene (6 bases). The CDR3 is 12 residues long. V was clipped by 4 bases and J by 4 bases, with 6 bases between them. From germline, CDR1 is KGHDR and CDR2 SFDVKD. The CDR3 DNA is TGTGCCACCAGTGAAGGGGGCACTGAAGCTTTCTTT. It specifies CATSEGGTEAFF.

This clone occurred a few times. This rearrangement joins TRBV5-1 to TRBJ2-1, with D unresolved. CDR3 size: 14 residues. V lost 0 bases and J lost 2, with 6 bases in between. Germline CDR1 is SGHRS and CDR2 is YFSETQ. CDR3 amino acids: CASSLALAYNEQFF. The DNA for the CDR3 is TGCGCCAGCAGCTTGGCCCTAGCCTACAATGAGCAGTTCTTC. Filled out from reference TRBV5-1 and TRBJ2-1, the complete variable domain reads KAGVTQTPRYLIKTRGQQVTLSCSPISGHRSVSWYQQTPGQGLQFLFEYFSETQRNKGNFPGRFSGRQFSNSRSEMNVSTLELGDSALYLCASSLALAYNEQFFGPGTRLTVL.

The chain uses TRBV5-8 and TRBJ2-1, with 9 bases lining up with TRBD1. V lost 0 bases, J lost 4 bases, and 2 bases stayed unmatched. CDR3 length: 15 amino acids. Germline loops: CDR1 SGHTS, CDR2 YDEGEE. The CDR3 DNA is TGTGCCAGCAGCTTGGGGACAGGGGAATACAATGAGCAGTTCTTC. Its translation is CASSLGTGEYNEQFF.